The rows below give T cell receptor beta chains drawn from one sample of a study of T cells in localized non-small cell lung cancer. The table came from immunoSEQ multiplex PCR; TCRdb's copy has only in-frame clones and leaves some out. The sample lists 23,000 or so clones; under 95% were seen once. Sequencing used peripheral blood, obtained before any cancer treatment. The receptors here all came from a man aged 40-75 years with stage III squamous cell lung carcinoma. Both conserved end residues are part of each CDR3. A D gene is named only where the DNA matches it firmly. Size is stated for part of the rows, as once, few or many counts, or as a class when the clone is expanded.

J gene,D gene,clone size,V gene,CDR3 protein,CDR3 DNA
TRBJ1-5,NA,few,TRBV6-1,CASSEGTYRPQHF,TGTGCCAGCAGTGAAGGAACTTATCGGCCCCAGCATTTT
TRBJ2-1,NA,NA,TRBV7-7,CASSLRASSYNEQFF,TGTGCCAGCAGCTTGAGGGCGAGCTCCTACAATGAGCAGTTCTTC
TRBJ2-5,NA,NA,TRBV18,CASSPNSGETQYF,TGTGCCAGCTCACCAAACTCCGGAGAGACCCAGTACTTC
TRBJ2-2,TRBD1,NA,TRBV5-1,CASSSGTGVFGELFF,TGCGCCAGCAGCTCCGGGACAGGGGTTTTCGGGGAGCTGTTTTTT
TRBJ2-7,NA,NA,TRBV15,CATSRDRGLAYEQYF,TGTGCCACCAGCAGAGATCGAGGGCTAGCCTACGAGCAGTACTTC
TRBJ2-7,NA,NA,TRBV4-2,CASSQGRAGEQYF,TGTGCCAGCAGCCAAGGCAGGGCTGGCGAGCAGTACTTC
TRBJ2-7,TRBD1,NA,TRBV4-1,CASSHGDRDYEQYF,TGCGCCAGCAGCCACGGCGACAGGGATTACGAGCAGTACTTC
TRBJ1-3,NA,NA,TRBV2,CASSEYGGASGNTIYF,TGTGCCAGCAGTGAATATGGGGGAGCCTCTGGAAACACCATATATTTT
TRBJ2-7,TRBD2,NA,TRBV18,CASSPGLAGSYEQYF,TGTGCCAGCTCACCAGGACTAGCGGGATCCTACGAGCAGTACTTC
TRBJ2-4,NA,NA,TRBV5-1,CASSPPGVRIQYF,TGCGCCAGCAGCCCTCCGGGAGTTCGGATTCAGTACTTC
TRBJ2-5,NA,NA,TRBV28,CASSFWTDGRTQYF,TGTGCCAGCAGTTTTTGGACAGACGGGAGGACCCAGTACTTC
TRBJ1-5,NA,NA,TRBV28,CASTLQSNQPQHF,TGTGCCAGCACCCTACAGAGCAATCAGCCCCAGCATTTT
TRBJ1-2,NA,NA,TRBV4-2,CASSQGGRDGYTF,TGTGCCAGCAGCCAAGGGGGGCGCGATGGCTACACCTTC
TRBJ2-1,TRBD2,NA,TRBV10-3,CAISLAGGGHEQFF,TGTGCCATCAGTCTAGCGGGAGGGGGCCATGAGCAGTTCTTC
TRBJ1-4,NA,NA,TRBV5-1,CASSLVQGEKLFF,TGCGCCAGCAGCTTGGTTCAGGGCGAAAAACTGTTTTTT
TRBJ2-5,NA,NA,TRBV10-1,CASSELYRQTQYF,TGCGCCAGCAGTGAGTTGTACAGACAGACCCAGTACTTC
TRBJ1-2,TRBD1,NA,TRBV9,CASSAGTAYNYGYTF,TGTGCCAGCAGCGCAGGGACAGCCTATAACTATGGCTACACCTTC
TRBJ2-7,NA,NA,TRBV5-8,CASSLGDGRGLWEQYF,TGTGCCAGCAGCTTGGGGGATGGGCGGGGCCTTTGGGAGCAGTACTTC
TRBJ1-1,TRBD1,NA,TRBV11-2,CASSVQGQNTEAFF,TGTGCCAGCAGCGTACAGGGGCAGAACACTGAAGCTTTCTTT
TRBJ2-3,TRBD2,NA,TRBV13,CASSALDLAGTSTDTQYF,TGTGCCAGCAGCGCGTTAGATCTAGCGGGTACTAGCACAGATACGCAGTATTTT
TRBJ1-4,NA,once,TRBV2,CASSRQTAWADLNENLFF,TGTGCCAGCAGCCGACAAACCGCCTGGGCCGACTTGAATGAAAACCTGTTTTTT
TRBJ2-1,TRBD2,NA,TRBV11-3,CASSPRASGNNEQFF,TGTGCCAGCAGCCCGAGGGCTAGCGGGAACAATGAGCAGTTCTTC
TRBJ2-5,NA,NA,TRBV19,CASSMKGRRETQYF,TGTGCCAGTAGTATGAAGGGCCGACGGGAGACCCAGTACTTC
TRBJ2-2,NA,NA,TRBV14,CASSQVWGIGELFF,TGTGCCAGCAGCCAAGTCTGGGGAATCGGGGAGCTGTTTTTT
TRBJ1-1,NA,NA,TRBV6-5,CASSLRQHTEAFF,TGTGCCAGCAGTCTCCGACAGCACACTGAAGCTTTCTTT
TRBJ1-5,NA,NA,TRBV6-5,CASSYAGNQPQHF,TGTGCCAGCAGTTACGCAGGGAATCAGCCCCAGCATTTT
TRBJ2-5,NA,NA,TRBV18,CASSSGVQETQYF,TGTGCCAGCTCATCCGGGGTTCAAGAGACCCAGTACTTC
TRBJ2-5,NA,NA,TRBV14,CASSQGPGLPETQYF,TGTGCCAGCAGCCAGGGGCCAGGGCTTCCAGAGACCCAGTACTTC
TRBJ1-2,NA,NA,TRBV2,CASSTRENYGYTF,TGTGCCAGCAGTACACGGGAGAACTATGGCTACACCTTC
TRBJ2-1,NA,once,TRBV10-1,CASSEDGPASSYNEQFF,TGCGCCAGCAGTGAGGACGGACCCGCGAGCTCCTACAATGAGCAGTTCTTC
TRBJ2-7,TRBD2,once,TRBV7-2,CASSSPTSGSNEQYF,TGTGCCAGCAGCTCCCCGACTAGCGGGAGTAACGAGCAGTACTTC
TRBJ2-7,NA,NA,TRBV6-1,CASDANSYEQYF,TGTGCCAGCGACGCGAACTCCTACGAGCAGTACTTC
TRBJ2-7,TRBD1,NA,TRBV28,CASSSGTGGPYEQYF,TGTGCCAGCAGTTCCGGGACAGGGGGGCCCTACGAGCAGTACTTC
TRBJ2-6,NA,once,TRBV6-4,CASSPLSGANVLTF,TGTGCCAGCAGCCCCCTATCTGGGGCCAACGTCCTGACTTTC
TRBJ2-1,NA,NA,TRBV6-4,CASSSGGWGTQFF,TGTGCCAGCAGCTCCGGGGGCTGGGGAACCCAGTTCTTC
TRBJ1-2,TRBD1,NA,TRBV5-4,CASSSPGQATYGYTF,TGTGCCAGCAGCTCCCCGGGACAGGCAACTTATGGCTACACCTTC
TRBJ1-3,NA,NA,TRBV30,CAWSNRRNTIYF,TGTGCCTGGAGTAACAGGCGAAACACCATATATTTT
TRBJ1-3,NA,NA,TRBV9,CASSVDRGTGNTIYF,TGTGCCAGCAGCGTAGATCGGGGTACTGGAAACACCATATATTTT
TRBJ2-2,NA,NA,TRBV14,CASSQWSGELFF,TGTGCCAGCAGCCAATGGTCCGGGGAGCTGTTTTTT
TRBJ2-5,NA,NA,TRBV15,CATSRGVQETQYF,TGTGCCACCAGCAGGGGGGTCCAAGAGACCCAGTACTTC
TRBJ1-1,NA,NA,TRBV7-3,CASSAEVGNTEAFF,TGTGCCAGCAGCGCCGAGGTGGGGAACACTGAAGCTTTCTTT
TRBJ2-5,NA,once,TRBV5-1,CASSFGVPNQETQYF,TGCGCCAGCAGCTTTGGGGTTCCCAACCAAGAGACCCAGTACTTC
TRBJ2-5,NA,NA,TRBV5-1,CASSLVPLQETQYF,TGCGCCAGCAGCTTGGTACCTTTACAAGAGACCCAGTACTTC
TRBJ1-1,TRBD1,NA,TRBV28,CASSPRTGRAFF,TGTGCCAGCAGTCCGAGGACAGGGCGAGCTTTCTTT
TRBJ2-5,NA,NA,TRBV5-1,CASTISPQETQYF,TGCGCCAGCACCATATCCCCACAAGAGACCCAGTACTTC
TRBJ2-1,TRBD2,NA,TRBV30,CAWSVPRGLAGGTYNEQFF,TGTGCCTGGAGTGTACCCAGAGGACTAGCGGGGGGAACATACAATGAGCAGTTCTTC
TRBJ2-1,TRBD2,NA,TRBV12-5,CASGLGLAGGYNEQFF,TGTGCTAGTGGTTTGGGACTAGCGGGCGGATACAATGAGCAGTTCTTC
TRBJ2-1,TRBD2,NA,TRBV5-1,CASSPDGAGGIYNEQFF,TGCGCCAGCAGCCCCGATGGAGCGGGAGGGATATACAATGAGCAGTTCTTC
TRBJ2-7,NA,NA,TRBV7-2,CASSTIAGSSYEQYF,TGTGCCAGCAGCACAATAGCAGGATCCTCCTACGAGCAGTACTTC
TRBJ1-1,NA,few,TRBV4-3,CASSQGAGQNEAFF,TGCGCCAGCAGCCAGGGAGCGGGTCAGAATGAAGCTTTCTTT